The 27 T cell receptor beta chains below come from one sample, sequenced in a study of human T cells and chemical hapten exposure (dated by TCRdb to 2020 to 2022). This sample's time point label indicates: patch test 3, about 24 weeks after DPC sensitization. The sample's treatment or condition label, decoded: therapeutic diphenylcyclopropenone sensitization with weekly scalp DPC. Library generation was performed with RACE. The sample was run on a NextSeq 500. The raw public data were reprocessed by TCRdb itself: fastp quality trimming at Q25, MiXCR clonotype calling, in-frame beta chains only. A single entry per CDR3 protein holds the most common genes and DNA from its merged rows. The sample table contains under 75,000 distinct CDR3 sequences; only one count was recorded for over 8.5% of them. The ten largest clones take up approximately 1.4% of the sample. The material was whole blood, obtained in connection with sensitization to the hapten diphenylcyclopropenone (DPC). All receptors derive from a woman aged 45-60 years with alopecia areata. Some clones in this sample may be carry-over from other donors' samples.

The chain has TRBV20-1 and TRBJ1-5; TRBD1 matches at 8 bases. V lost 6 bases to trimming and J lost 7 bases; unmatched junction nucleotides: 14. Looked up from germline, CDR1 is DFQATT and CDR2 is SNEGSKA (reference sequence). CDR3 size: 15 residues. CDR3 residues: CSAKMGAGGRQPQHF. In DNA, the CDR3 is TGCAGTGCAAAAATGGGCGCAGGGGGCAGGCAGCCCCAGCATTTT.

There are many counts of this clonotype. This sequence joins TRBV4-3 and TRBJ2-7; 8 bases are shared with TRBD2. This CDR3 has 15 amino acids. Germline values: CDR1 LGHNA, CDR2 YSLEER. With V trimmed by 4 bases and J by 3 bases, 8 bases remained unmatched. This chain's CDR3 is CASSPGTRENYEQYF. As DNA, the CDR3 is TGCGCCAGCAGCCCCGGGACTAGGGAGAACTACGAGCAGTACTTC.

This rearrangement joins TRBV6-6 to TRBJ2-5, with 11 bases identical to TRBD2. The CDR3 spans 16 residues. V dropped 4 bases and J dropped 1; count of bases not matched to a gene: 5. CDR1 is MNHNY, CDR2 SVGAGI, per germline (reference sequence). As DNA, the CDR3 is TGTGCCAGCAGTTCTCCGGGACTAGCGGCCCAAGAGACCCAGTACTTC. This codes for CASSSPGLAAQETQYF.

A few counts support this clonotype. The chain has TRBV6-2 or TRBV6-3 and TRBJ2-7; TRBD1 agrees at 7 bases. Germline lookup yields CDR1 MNHEY and CDR2 SVGEGT. CDR3 size: 13 residues. V trimming: 4 bases; J trimming: 6 bases; junction bases outside the gene matches: 6. In nucleotides, the CDR3 is TGTGCCAGCAGTTTCCAAGACAGGGTCGAGCAGTACTTC. It is translated as CASSFQDRVEQYF.

This clonotype was seen a few times. This chain uses TRBV4-1 with TRBJ2-2, with TRBD2 as a possible D gene (6 bases). The CDR3 covers 15 residues. CDR1 is MGHRA and CDR2 is YSYEKL in the germline V gene. V lost 4 bases to trimming and J lost 3 bases, with 12 bases between them. The CDR3 region is CASSLVTRDTGELFF. The CDR3 DNA sequence: TGCGCCAGCAGCCTAGTGACTAGGGACACCGGGGAGCTGTTTTTT.

The chain is built from TRBV3-1 and TRBJ1-2; weak D call: TRBD1 (5 bases). CDR1 is LGHDT, CDR2 YNNKEL, per germline (reference sequence). CDR3 length: 15 residues. V lost 0 bases, J lost 3 bases, and 11 bases lay in between. The CDR3 loop is CASSQESGLDYGYTF. Written as DNA, the CDR3 is TGTGCCAGCAGCCAAGAATCAGGGCTCGACTATGGCTACACCTTC.

This clonotype has at least ten counts. The genes are TRBV5-4 and TRBJ2-6; D is possibly TRBD2 (6 bases). The CDR3 runs 18 residues. Between the trimmed V and J ends, which lost 0 bases and 0 bases, there was a span of 13 bases. Germline V lookup: CDR1 SGHNT, CDR2 YYREEE (reference sequence). The CDR3 sequence is CASSLAGGISSGANVLTF. The CDR3 DNA is TGTGCCAGCAGCTTGGCTGGCGGGATTAGCTCTGGGGCCAACGTCCTGACTTTC.

This clonotype was observed many times. The chain has TRBV2 and TRBJ2-2; D unclear. Germline values: CDR1 SNHLY, CDR2 FYNNEI. This CDR3 has 10 amino acids. V lost 8 bases, J lost 6 bases, and 4 bases lay in between. For the CDR3, the DNA is TGTGCCAGCGCCGCCGGGGAGCTGTTTTTT. Amino acids: CASAAGELFF.

In this sample, this clonotype turned up a few times. The V and J genes are TRBV20-1 and TRBJ2-3, with 12 bases that match TRBD2. Unmatched junction bases numbered 7, after V lost 3 bases and J lost 0 bases. The CDR3 loop spans 17 amino acids. From germline, CDR1 is DFQATT and CDR2 SNEGSKA (reference sequence). This CDR3 is CSARPSGGDPSTDTQYF. CDR3 in DNA: TGCAGTGCTAGGCCTAGCGGGGGGGACCCAAGCACAGATACGCAGTATTTT.

This clonotype was seen repeatedly, ten times or more. The CDR3 region has the DNA TGTGCCAGCTCACTAACCTGGGACGAGCAGTACTTC. It is translated as CASSLTWDEQYF. The chain couples TRBV18 to TRBJ2-7; D gene unclear. The germline V gene encodes CDR1 KGHSH and CDR2 LQKENI. Between the trimmed V and J ends, which lost 4 bases and 5 bases, there was a span of 9 bases. The length of the CDR3 is 12 residues.

The CDR3 sequence is CASSPDRGQAGELFF. CDR3 DNA: TGTGCCAGCAGTCCGGACAGGGGGCAAGCCGGGGAGCTGTTTTTT. This rearrangement joins TRBV27 to TRBJ2-2; TRBD1 aligns across 11 bases. V gave up 5 bases and J gave up 6 bases; unmatched junction bases: 5. CDR3 length: 15 residues. Per the germline V gene, CDR1 is MNHEY and CDR2 is SMNVEV (reference sequence).

This clonotype was seen repeatedly, ten times or more. The rearrangement uses TRBV29-1 and TRBJ2-5; D remains ambiguous. Germline assignment: CDR1 SQVTM and CDR2 ANQGSEA. Trimming took 4 bases from V and 0 from J, leaving 12 bases between them. The CDR3 is made up of 14 amino acids. The DNA for the CDR3 is TGCAGCGTTGCTTTCCGATCGAACCAAGAGACCCAGTACTTC. Translating gives CSVAFRSNQETQYF.

This clonotype was seen ten or more times. The V gene is TRBV11-2, the J gene TRBJ2-7; D not certain. Looked up from germline, CDR1 is SGHAT and CDR2 is FQNNGV. This CDR3 region has 15 residues. Trimming removed 0 bases at V and 6 bases at J, with 15 bases between. Here the CDR3 DNA reads TGTGCCAGCAGCTTAGATCTTGACGGCACCGGCGAGCAGTACTTC. Amino acid sequence: CASSLDLDGTGEQYF.

The sample holds many counts of this clonotype. This chain connects TRBV20-1 to TRBJ2-7; D is uncertain. CDR1 DFQATT and CDR2 SNEGSKA come from the germline V gene (reference sequence). The ends were cut back, 5 bases at V and 9 bases at J, with 20 bases in the middle. The CDR3 is made up of 13 amino acids. The CDR3 here is CSAPDTTTLGQYF. Written as DNA, the CDR3 is TGCAGTGCTCCCGACACGACCACTCTGGGGCAGTACTTC.

This clonotype has ten or more counts. The rearrangement joins TRBV9 to TRBJ1-6; D remains unclear. This CDR3 has 17 residues. Germline V lookup: CDR1 SGDLS, CDR2 YYNGEE. Trimming stripped 0 bases from V and 0 bases from J, with 10 bases between. CDR3 in amino acids: CASSVEQQSSYNSPLHF. Written as DNA, the CDR3 is TGTGCCAGCAGCGTAGAACAGCAAAGCTCCTATAATTCACCCCTCCACTTT.

This clonotype has a count of ten or more. The rearrangement links TRBV2 to TRBJ2-3, with D perhaps TRBD1 (6 bases). Trimming shortened V by 10 bases and J by 1 base, and 12 bases separated the two germline ends. Germline values: CDR1 SNHLY, CDR2 FYNNEI. CDR3 length equals 13 residues. This CDR3 is CANRQAGTDTQYF. In DNA form, the CDR3 reads TGTGCCAACAGACAGGCTGGCACAGATACGCAGTATTTT.

The rearrangement links TRBV9 to TRBJ1-4, with a weak D call TRBD1 (6 bases). The CDR3 is made up of 15 amino acids. V lost 0 bases and J 4 bases, leaving 10 bases between the germline ends. Germline V gene sequence: CDR1 SGDLS, CDR2 YYNGEE. The CDR3 DNA is TGTGCCAGCAGCGTAGGACAGGCCTATAATGAAAAACTGTTTTTT. Amino acids: CASSVGQAYNEKLFF. Variable domain in full (rest from reference TRBV9 and TRBJ1-4): DSGVTQTPKHLITATGQRVTLRCSPRSGDLSVYWYQQSLDQGLQFLIQYYNGEERAKGNILERFSAQQFPDLHSELNLSSLELGDSALYFCASSVGQAYNEKLFFGSGTQLSVL.

This clonotype was picked up many times. V gene TRBV18 combines with J gene TRBJ1-4; no clear D gene. Germline V gene data show CDR1 as KGHSH and CDR2 as LQKENI. V was shortened by 4 bases and J by 5 bases, with 11 bases between the two germline ends. The CDR3 extends over 14 amino acids. The CDR3 coding sequence is TGTGCCAGCTCACAACTCGGAGGGAATGAAAAACTGTTTTTT. The encoded protein is CASSQLGGNEKLFF.

The chain recombines TRBV5-5 with TRBJ1-2; 9 bases agree with TRBD1. CDR1 is SGHKS and CDR2 is YYEKEE in the germline V gene (reference sequence). V lost 0 bases, J lost 4 bases, and 7 bases stayed unmatched. The CDR3 has 16 residues. The CDR3 reads CASSLGEQGAVYGYTF. The DNA for the CDR3 is TGTGCCAGCAGCTTGGGAGAACAGGGGGCGGTCTATGGCTACACCTTC.

This clonotype was found a few times. J is TRBJ2-1 and V is TRBV14, with 9 bases matching TRBD1. Germline lookup yields CDR1 SGHDN and CDR2 FVKESK. V lost 4 bases and J lost 5; bases outside the gene matches: 9. The CDR3 runs 16 residues. This CDR3 is CASSPKRDRDDNEQFF. Here the CDR3 DNA reads TGTGCCAGCAGCCCAAAGCGGGACAGGGACGACAATGAGCAGTTCTTC.

This clonotype was detected ten times or more. J is TRBJ1-3 and V is TRBV19; unclear D gene. The ends were cut back, 3 bases at V and 2 bases at J, with 17 bases in the middle. Germline values: CDR1 LNHDA, CDR2 SQIVND (reference sequence). The CDR3 is 17 residues long. CDR3 sequence: CASSIGRRVAAGNTIYF. CDR3 coding DNA: TGTGCCAGTAGTATTGGTCGCCGGGTGGCAGCTGGAAACACCATATATTTT.

This clonotype has more than one count but fewer than ten. This chain links TRBV2 with TRBJ2-1, with TRBD2 matching over 15 bases. CDR3 length: 19 amino acids. Trimming cost V 1 base and J 4 bases; bases outside gene matches: 8. Germline V gene data show CDR1 as SNHLY and CDR2 as FYNNEI. DNA of the CDR3: TGTGCCAGCAGTGAAGAAGAGGGACTAGCGGGAGGAGGGTACAATGAGCAGTTCTTC. Protein: CASSEEEGLAGGGYNEQFF. Based on the CDR3 plus reference TRBV2 and TRBJ2-1, the full variable domain is EPEVTQTPSHQVTQMGQEVILRCVPISNHLYFYWYRQILGQKVEFLVSFYNNEISEKSEIFDDQFSVERPDGSNFTLKIRSTKLEDSAMYFCASSEEEGLAGGGYNEQFFGPGTRLTVL.

The chain carries TRBV10-2 and TRBJ1-6, with unresolved D. The CDR3 spans 13 residues. Trimming left V 7 bases short and J 6 bases short, with 10 bases between. Germline CDR1 and CDR2: WSHSY and SAAADI. In nucleotides, the CDR3 is TGCGCCAGCATCCCTGCAGTTAATTCACCCCTCCACTTT. This codes for CASIPAVNSPLHF.

The chain employs TRBV6-5 and TRBJ2-5; D is possibly TRBD1 or TRBD2 (5 bases each). The CDR3 runs to 13 residues. V lost 8 bases to trimming and J lost 2 bases, with 12 bases between them. Germline CDR1 is MNHEY and CDR2 is SVGAGI. The CDR3: CASGAREQETQYF. In nucleotides, the CDR3 is TGTGCCAGCGGAGCCAGGGAGCAAGAGACCCAGTACTTC.

This clonotype was seen many times. This chain uses TRBV5-4 with TRBJ2-3, with 8 bases that match TRBD2. V lost 3 bases, J lost 0 bases, and 3 bases stayed unmatched. This CDR3 spans 15 amino acids. Germline CDR1 SGHNT, CDR2 YYREEE (reference sequence). As DNA, the CDR3 is TGTGCCAGCAGCTCGAGCGGGAGTAGCACAGATACGCAGTATTTT. It is translated as CASSSSGSSTDTQYF.

This clonotype was seen at least ten times. The V and J genes are TRBV11-2 and TRBJ2-5; D call uncertain. The CDR3 has 14 residues. V dropped 5 bases and J dropped 2 bases, with 12 bases sitting between them. CDR1 SGHAT and CDR2 FQNNGV come from the germline V gene. The CDR3: CASSPGPDQETQYF. The CDR3 region has the DNA TGTGCCAGCAGCCCAGGACCAGATCAAGAGACCCAGTACTTC. The full variable domain, rest sourced from reference TRBV11-2 and TRBJ2-5, is EAGVAQSPRYKIIEKRQSVAFWCNPISGHATLYWYQQILGQGPKLLIQFQNNGVVDDSQLPKDRFSAERLKGVDSTLKIQPAKLEDSAVYLCASSPGPDQETQYFGPGTRLLVL.

In this sample, this clonotype turned up a few times. The chain combines TRBV2 with TRBJ2-5, with a weak D call TRBD2 (5 bases). Between the trimmed V and J ends, which lost 4 bases and 2 bases, there was a span of 11 bases. Germline CDR1 reads SNHLY; CDR2 reads FYNNEI. The CDR3 is 14 residues long. The CDR3 here is CASSAYQRQETQYF. In nucleotides, the CDR3 is TGTGCCAGCAGTGCTTACCAGCGGCAAGAGACCCAGTACTTC. The full variable domain, in which reference TRBV2 and TRBJ2-5 provide the parts outside the CDR3, is EPEVTQTPSHQVTQMGQEVILRCVPISNHLYFYWYRQILGQKVEFLVSFYNNEISEKSEIFDDQFSVERPDGSNFTLKIRSTKLEDSAMYFCASSAYQRQETQYFGPGTRLLVL.